This T cell receptor beta chain was recovered during a study of beta chain features in type 1 diabetes. The table lists this clone with many counts. The CDR3 length is 12 residues. V lost 1 base, J lost 9 bases, and 7 bases lay in between. Per the germline V gene, CDR1 is MGHRA and CDR2 is YSYEKL. All of the isolated RNA was reverse transcribed, so expressed TCRB transcripts were sequenced. Profiling relied on immunoSEQ multiplex PCR, and the TCRdb table lists in-frame clones only, not all of them. The sample carries about 320,000 clones, 14% recorded once. CD45RO/CCR7/CD25/CD127/CD95/CD27 sorting isolated CD4+ naive, central memory, regulatory and stem cell-like memory cells.

V is TRBV4-1 and J is TRBJ2-1; D remains ambiguous. The sample taken for sequencing was central memory CD4+ T cells from blood. The clonotype comes from a man in his thirties or forties in good health. CDR3 coding DNA: TGCGCCAGCAGCCAAGCGGGTTTTGAGCAGTTCTTC. Encoded protein: CASSQAGFEQFF.